The clone carrying this T cell receptor (gamma chain) showed up many times. No antigen is known for it. A read error likely explains why the TCRdb protein, taken from a much larger clone, differs from this DNA's translation at residue 5; the protein shown is translated from the DNA. The data were taken from a study of γδ T cells in repeated Plasmodium falciparum infection. The wider study: Age- and gender-matched Australian children served as comparison for malaria-exposed Malian children. Findings and caveats of the study: Many TCRgamma sequences overlapped between individuals in stable Vgamma9/Vdelta2+ repertoires.

Flow sorting of PBMC yielded separate Vgamma9/Vdelta2+ and Vdelta2-negative gammadelta T cell populations for bulk repertoire analysis. Both TRG and TRD chains were sequenced from each sorted sample. TCRdb reran clone calling via CATT on the multiplex PCR reads. This table has approximately 26,000 gamma-chain clones, about 2.9% appearing once. The CDR3 is 14 residues long. Per the germline V gene, CDR1 is EGSNGY and CDR2 is YDSYNSKV. The receptor's source is a pool of human donors (malaria-infected and uninfected, not separated). The sequenced sample was gamma-delta T cells from blood. The V gene is TRGV2, the J gene TRGJ1 or TRGJ2. The CDR3 protein is CATWGGTIMDKKLF. The CDR3, as DNA: TGTGCCACCTGGGGCGGGACTATTATGGATAAGAAACTCTTT.